This TCR beta chain originates from a study of blood T cell repertoires in COVID-19. V was pared by 8 bases and J by 3 bases, with 21 bases between. The CDR3 totals 16 residues. CDR1 and CDR2 from the germline V gene are MNHEY and SMNVEV (reference sequence). Here immunoSEQ multiplex PCR was the method, and the copy in TCRdb shows in-frame clones only, minus some. The table includes roughly 180,000 clones, about 86% detected once. The chain couples TRBV27 to TRBJ2-3, with D possibly TRBD2 on 6 matching bases. This TCR derives from a man in his 70s with active or convalescent COVID-19. The sequencing sample was made of peripheral blood. DNA of the CDR3: TGTGCCAGCTCATGGGGCGCGGGGATTAGGACAGATACGCAGTATTTT. As protein: CASSWGAGIRTDTQYF.